Each of the 15 T cell receptor beta chains below was sequenced from the same sample in a study of blood T cell repertoires in COVID-19. Profiled with immunoSEQ multiplex PCR; TCRdb holds only in-frame clones, not every one. The data show around 260,000 clones, approximately 91% seen once. Specimen: peripheral blood. These receptors were collected from a person aged 18 to 30 with COVID-19, enrolled during active disease.

The chain combines TRBV11-2 with TRBJ2-1; 8 bases align to TRBD2. The J segment lost 9 bases and the V segment lost 0 bases, leaving 13 bases of the junction unmatched. CDR1 SGHAT and CDR2 FQNNGV come from the germline V gene. This CDR3 contains 17 residues. The CDR3: CASSLDLGSGSLVEQFF. CDR3 nucleotides: TGTGCCAGCAGCTTAGATCTTGGGAGCGGGAGCCTTGTTGAGCAGTTCTTC. The whole variable domain, remainder taken from reference TRBV11-2 and TRBJ2-1, is EAGVAQSPRYKIIEKRQSVAFWCNPISGHATLYWYQQILGQGPKLLIQFQNNGVVDDSQLPKDRFSAERLKGVDSTLKIQPAKLEDSAVYLCASSLDLGSGSLVEQFFGPGTRLTVL.

CDR3 loop: CASSSGQGKQETQYF. Written as DNA, the CDR3 is TGCGCCAGCAGCTCGGGACAGGGAAAACAAGAGACCCAGTACTTC. The V and J genes are TRBV5-1 and TRBJ2-5; 9 positions match TRBD1. From germline, CDR1 is SGHRS and CDR2 YFSETQ. This CDR3 has 15 residues. Losses at the gene ends were 3 bases for V and 2 bases for J; bases not matched to a gene: 5.

V usage is TRBV6-6 and J usage is TRBJ2-2; 13 nucleotides agree with TRBD2. The CDR3 runs 19 residues. CDR1 and CDR2 from the germline V gene are MNHNY and SVGAGI (reference sequence). With 10 bases clipped from V and 6 bases from J, the junction kept 20 bases outside the gene matches. The CDR3 sequence: CAIGYRDRGLAGNAGELFF. CDR3 bases: TGTGCCATCGGCTACCGGGACAGGGGACTAGCGGGAAACGCCGGGGAGCTGTTTTTT.

The rearrangement uses TRBV27 and TRBJ1-4; TRBD1 matches at 7 bases. The CDR3 length is 15 residues. V shed 6 bases, J shed 7 bases, and the junction held 11 bases outside the gene matches. CDR1 and CDR2 from the germline V gene are MNHEY and SMNVEV (reference sequence). DNA for the CDR3: TGTGCCAGCAGCTTAACCATCGACAGGGTTGAAAAACTGTTTTTT. It translates to CASSLTIDRVEKLFF.

This clone was counted only a few times. The DNA of the CDR3 is TGTGCCAGCAGCCACACCCTCGGGGAAAATGAGCAGTTCTTC. This sequence encodes CASSHTLGENEQFF. The genes are TRBV4-2 and TRBJ2-1, with D maybe TRBD2 (5 bases). The CDR3 is 14 residues long. The germline V and J ends were trimmed by 3 bases and 7 bases, with 13 bases remaining between them. Germline V lookup: CDR1 LGHNA, CDR2 YNFKEQ.

The V gene is TRBV6-2 or TRBV6-3, the J gene TRBJ1-1; 7 nucleotides match TRBD1. Germline V gene sequence: CDR1 MNHEY, CDR2 SVGEGT. V lost 3 bases, J lost 0 bases, and 13 bases stayed unmatched. This CDR3 is 18 amino acids long. CDR3 in DNA: TGTGCCAGCAGTTATCCGGGGACAGCAGACGACATGAACACTGAAGCTTTCTTT. The encoded protein is CASSYPGTADDMNTEAFF.

This clone was counted a single time. V is TRBV4-1 and J is TRBJ2-1; 10 bases fit TRBD2. The germline V gene encodes CDR1 MGHRA and CDR2 YSYEKL. J lost 1 base, V lost 1 base, and 7 bases had no gene match. The CDR3 length is 18 residues. This chain's CDR3 is CASSQALAGNPSYNEQFF. Written as DNA, the CDR3 is TGCGCCAGCAGCCAAGCACTAGCGGGAAACCCGTCCTACAATGAGCAGTTCTTC.

V and J are TRBV19 and TRBJ2-2, with 7 bases identical to TRBD2. V dropped 7 bases and J dropped 0; count of bases not matched to a gene: 2. CDR3 size: 14 residues. Germline-derived CDR1 and CDR2 are LNHDA and SQIVND (reference sequence). The CDR3 protein is CASMGLPNTGELFF. The CDR3 DNA reads as TGTGCCAGTATGGGACTACCGAACACCGGGGAGCTGTTTTTT.

This chain uses TRBV5-6 with TRBJ2-3; D remains ambiguous. V was shortened by 4 bases and J by 2 bases, with 5 bases between the two germline ends. This CDR3 has 12 amino acids. CDR1 and CDR2 from the germline V gene are SGHDT and YYEEEE. This CDR3 reads CASSHITDTQYF. The CDR3 DNA sequence: TGTGCCAGCAGCCACATCACAGATACGCAGTATTTT.

V usage is TRBV6-4 and J usage is TRBJ2-6; TRBD1 might be the D (7 bases). Trimming shortened V by 6 bases and J by 0 bases, and 12 bases separated the two germline ends. There are 16 residues in the CDR3. Germline V gene data show CDR1 as MRHNA and CDR2 as SNTAGT. The chain's CDR3 is CASSPQGGSGANVLTF. CDR3 sequence (DNA): TGTGCCAGCAGCCCCCAGGGGGGCTCTGGGGCCAACGTCCTGACTTTC.

A note on this clone: Other DNA sequences in the sample encode the same CDR3. The chain is built from TRBV11-2 and TRBJ2-5, with unresolved D. Between the trimmed V and J ends, which lost 5 bases and 1 base, there was a span of 2 bases. The CDR3 sequence is 11 residues long. Germline lookup yields CDR1 SGHAT and CDR2 FQNNGV. CDR3 DNA sequence: TGTGCCAGCAGCCTCCAAGAGACCCAGTACTTC. Its protein product is CASSLQETQYF.

This clone was counted between two and nine times. V is TRBV6-1 and J is TRBJ2-3; no definite D call. The germline V gene has CDR1 MNHNS and CDR2 SASEGT. The V and J ends lost 3 bases and 2 bases respectively, with 9 bases between them. CDR3 length: 14 residues. CDR3 nucleotides: TGTGCCAGCAGTGAGGGCGAGCCCACAGATACGCAGTATTTT. As protein: CASSEGEPTDTQYF.

The chain carries TRBV5-1 and TRBJ2-7; TRBD2 is a possible D gene (6 bases). The CDR3 covers 15 residues. The germline CDR1 and CDR2 sequences are SGHRS and YFSETQ. With 4 bases removed from V and 4 bases from J, the gap between germline ends came to 18 bases. CDR3: CASSGGTGLDYEQYF. CDR3 nucleotide sequence: TGCGCCAGCAGCGGGGGGACTGGCTTAGATTACGAGCAGTACTTC. The full variable domain, in which reference TRBV5-1 and TRBJ2-7 provide the parts outside the CDR3, is KAGVTQTPRYLIKTRGQQVTLSCSPISGHRSVSWYQQTPGQGLQFLFEYFSETQRNKGNFPGRFSGRQFSNSRSEMNVSTLELGDSALYLCASSGGTGLDYEQYFGPGTRLTVT.

The rearrangement joins TRBV9 to TRBJ1-5; D unresolved. Trimming removed 4 bases at V and 7 bases at J, with 18 bases between. Germline V CDR1 and CDR2: SGDLS, YYNGEE. The CDR3 length is 15 residues. The CDR3: CASSFSDGTGQPQHF. The CDR3, as DNA: TGTGCCAGCAGCTTTTCTGACGGTACGGGACAGCCCCAGCATTTT.

The V and J genes are TRBV7-6 and TRBJ2-2; D perhaps matches TRBD1 (5 bases). The CDR3 covers 17 residues. V was pared by 1 base and J by 5 bases, with 17 bases between. Germline lookup yields CDR1 SGHVS and CDR2 FNYEAQ. This CDR3 reads CASSLDLRVTLTGELFF. The CDR3 DNA reads TGTGCCAGCAGCTTAGACCTCAGGGTGACATTAACCGGGGAGCTGTTTTTT.